This T cell receptor (beta chain) was profiled in a study of blood T cell repertoires in COVID-19. Study overall: Acute and convalescent COVID-19 samples came from the United States, Italy and Spain.

Only a few counts were recorded for this clone. The V end lost 4 bases, the J end lost 2 bases, and 15 bases lay between the germline ends. This CDR3 region has 15 residues. The germline V gene encodes CDR1 SGDLS and CDR2 YYNGEE. TCRdb's copy holds only in-frame clones and misses some; the assay was immunoSEQ multiplex PCR. The sample records 130,000 to 150,000 clones, about 90% being singletons. The source of this sequence is a woman aged 45-65 years with acute or convalescent COVID-19. The chain couples TRBV9 to TRBJ2-5; no reliable D call. Sequencing used peripheral blood. CDR3 sequence: CASSPRQSPQETQYF. In DNA, the CDR3 is TGTGCCAGCAGCCCCCGCCAGTCACCGCAAGAGACCCAGTACTTC.